The 19 T cell receptor beta chains given below trace back to one sample, sequenced in a study of PD-1 blockade in classical Hodgkin lymphoma. TCRdb's copy holds only in-frame clones and misses some; the assay was immunoSEQ multiplex PCR. The repertoire holds about 23,000 clones, with approximately 87% as singletons. Sample time point: cycle 4 day 1 (C4D1), after 6 weeks of nivolumab. With no exception, relapse followed autologous stem cell transplantation in all patients, and brentuximab vedotin exposure varied. Sequences were derived from peripheral blood mononuclear cells (PBMCs), sampled before the fourth cycle of nivolumab. The source is a human donor with classical Hodgkin lymphoma.

This chain connects TRBV9 to TRBJ2-1; no firm D call. V shed 5 bases and J shed 0 bases, with 9 bases lying between them. The CDR3 spans 14 residues. Germline CDR1 is SGDLS and CDR2 is YYNGEE. CDR3 protein: CASRRLSSYNEQFF. The CDR3 DNA reads as TGTGCCAGCAGAAGACTGAGCTCCTACAATGAGCAGTTCTTC.

The chain uses TRBV30 and TRBJ2-7, with unresolved D. CDR1 GTSNPN and CDR2 SVGIG come from the germline V gene (reference sequence). The CDR3 sequence is 14 residues long. Trimming stripped 5 bases from V and 2 bases from J, with 16 bases between. CDR3 in DNA: TGTGCCTGGGGTGGGATCCCCGGCGCCTACGAGCAGTACTTC. Translation gives CAWGGIPGAYEQYF.

This clone was recorded only once. The rearrangement uses TRBV5-1 and TRBJ1-4; D perhaps matches TRBD1 (5 bases). The V gene lost 4 bases and the J gene lost 8 bases, with 12 bases spanning the gap. This CDR3 is 13 amino acids long. The germline V gene encodes CDR1 SGHRS and CDR2 YFSETQ. This CDR3 reads CASSLLTEEKLFF. The CDR3 DNA is TGCGCCAGCAGCCTATTGACAGAAGAAAAACTGTTTTTT. The complete variable domain, with remaining parts taken from reference TRBV5-1 and TRBJ1-4, reads KAGVTQTPRYLIKTRGQQVTLSCSPISGHRSVSWYQQTPGQGLQFLFEYFSETQRNKGNFPGRFSGRQFSNSRSEMNVSTLELGDSALYLCASSLLTEEKLFFGSGTQLSVL.

This rearrangement joins TRBV29-1 to TRBJ2-2; no clear D. This CDR3 comprises 12 residues. Germline CDR1 is SQVTM and CDR2 is ANQGSEA. With 3 bases removed from V and 6 bases from J, the gap between germline ends came to 8 bases. The CDR3 protein is CSVDVGSGELFF. The CDR3 DNA is TGCAGCGTTGATGTGGGGTCCGGGGAGCTGTTTTTT.

This rearrangement joins TRBV7-7 to TRBJ2-3; 8 bases map to TRBD1. This CDR3 is built from 14 residues. Germline CDR1 reads SSHAT; CDR2 reads FNYEAQ (reference sequence). J lost 3 bases, V lost 2 bases, and 1 base had no gene match. The CDR3 loop reads CASSLNRGTDTQYF. CDR3 nucleotides: TGTGCCAGCAGCTTAAACAGGGGGACAGATACGCAGTATTTT. The full variable domain, completed using reference TRBV7-7 and TRBJ2-3, is GAGVSQSPRYKVTKRGQDVTLRCDPISSHATLYWYQQALGQGPEFLTYFNYEAQPDKSGLPSDRFSAERPEGSISTLTIQRTEQRDSAMYRCASSLNRGTDTQYFGPGTRLTVL.

This sequence joins TRBV14 and TRBJ2-6; D is unclear. Trimming cost V 0 bases and J 0 bases, with 6 bases left between them. The CDR3 consists of 16 residues. CDR1 is SGHDN and CDR2 is FVKESK in the germline V gene. In nucleotides, the CDR3 is TGTGCCAGCAGCCAAGAAATGAACTCTGGGGCCAACGTCCTGACTTTC. It is translated as CASSQEMNSGANVLTF.

This chain links TRBV7-2 with TRBJ2-3; D call uncertain. Germline values: CDR1 SGHTA, CDR2 FQGNSA. CDR3 size: 14 residues. V gave up 0 bases and J gave up 1 base, with 5 bases separating them. CDR3 bases: TGTGCCAGCAGCTTAGCCGGCCGCACAGATACGCAGTATTTT. It specifies CASSLAGRTDTQYF. The full variable domain, completed using reference TRBV7-2 and TRBJ2-3, is GAGVSQSPSNKVTEKGKDVELRCDPISGHTALYWYRQSLGQGLEFLIYFQGNSAPDKSGLPSDRFSAERTGGSVSTLTIQRTQQEDSAVYLCASSLAGRTDTQYFGPGTRLTVL.

The rearrangement joins TRBV4-2 to TRBJ2-3; TRBD1 might be the D (7 bases). The CDR3 sequence is 16 residues long. CDR1 and CDR2 (germline): LGHNA, YNFKEQ. The V and J ends lost 1 base and 1 base respectively, with 12 bases between them. DNA of the CDR3: TGTGCCAGCAGCCAAGTCGGCAGGGGGGGCACAGATACGCAGTATTTT. Translated: CASSQVGRGGTDTQYF.

The chain links TRBV5-8 to TRBJ2-5; 11 bases fit TRBD2. CDR3 length equals 15 residues. V shed 2 bases and J 5 bases; nucleotides not matched to a gene: 5. Germline V CDR1 and CDR2: SGHTS, YDEGEE. The CDR3, as DNA: TGTGCCAGCAGCTTATTTAGCGGGGGGGCGGAGACCCAGTACTTC. Translating gives CASSLFSGGAETQYF.

This clone was observed a few times. This chain uses TRBV30 with TRBJ1-1; D call uncertain. The CDR3 consists of 12 residues. The ends were cut back, 3 bases at V and 3 bases at J, with 8 bases in the middle. The germline V gene has CDR1 GTSNPN and CDR2 SVGIG (reference sequence). The CDR3 DNA is TGTGCCTGGAGCCGGGGAGACACTGAAGCTTTCTTT. It codes for CAWSRGDTEAFF.

The V gene is TRBV19, the J gene TRBJ1-1, with 8 nucleotides matching TRBD1. CDR1 and CDR2 from the germline V gene are LNHDA and SQIVND (reference sequence). V trimming: 7 bases; J trimming: 6 bases; junction bases outside the gene matches: 4. This CDR3 contains 12 residues. The chain's CDR3 is CASKDRAAEAFF. The CDR3 DNA sequence: TGTGCCAGTAAGGACAGGGCTGCTGAAGCTTTCTTT.

The chain carries TRBV10-1 and TRBJ2-5, with 10 bases lining up with TRBD2. CDR1 is WNHNN and CDR2 is SYGVQD in the germline V gene (reference sequence). CDR3 length: 16 amino acids. J was trimmed by 5 bases and V by 4 bases; bases with no gene match: 10. The CDR3 nucleotides are TGCGCCAGCAGTGCCCTCCTTAGCGGGGGGTCGGAGACCCAGTACTTC. Amino acids: CASSALLSGGSETQYF.

This clone was seen more than once but under ten times. This chain connects TRBV18 to TRBJ1-1; D not certain. Germline CDR1 and CDR2: KGHSH and LQKENI. Trimming left V 1 base short and J 3 bases short, with 9 bases between. This CDR3 contains 14 residues. The CDR3 DNA reads TGTGCCAGCTCACCACAGGGAGGGTACACTGAAGCTTTCTTT. Protein sequence: CASSPQGGYTEAFF.

The J gene is TRBJ1-4, the V gene TRBV5-1; D unresolved. This CDR3 comprises 14 residues. The germline gives CDR1 SGHRS, CDR2 YFSETQ. Trimming took 4 bases from V and 4 from J, leaving 11 bases between them. CDR3 region: CASSNRANNEKLFF. As DNA, the CDR3 is TGCGCCAGCAGCAACCGAGCCAATAATGAAAAACTGTTTTTT.

The chain carries TRBV10-3 and TRBJ2-3, with a possible D match to TRBD2 (5 bases). V lost 0 bases to trimming and J lost 4 bases, with 8 bases between them. This CDR3 contains 14 residues. Germline CDR1 is ENHRY and CDR2 is SYGVKD. This chain's CDR3 is CAISESTRSDTQYF. In DNA form, the CDR3 reads TGTGCCATCAGTGAGTCCACTAGATCAGATACGCAGTATTTT.

The chain links TRBV10-3 to TRBJ2-4; 7 bases map to TRBD2. Unmatched junction bases numbered 6, after V lost 4 bases and J lost 0 bases. This CDR3 is built from 16 residues. Germline V lookup: CDR1 ENHRY, CDR2 SYGVKD. CDR3 nucleotides: TGTGCCATCAGTGCCGCGGGCGGGGGAGCCAAAAACATTCAGTACTTC. This encodes CAISAAGGGAKNIQYF.

About this clone: The junction departs from germline at one end; a sequencing error may be responsible. The chain combines TRBV30 with TRBJ1-4, with 9 nucleotides matching TRBD1. The CDR3 length is 11 residues. Germline values: CDR1 GTSNPN, CDR2 SVGIG (reference sequence). CDR3 loop: CAWSLGQGRRF. DNA of the CDR3: TGTGCCTGGAGTTTGGGACAGGGAAGAAGATTT.

The chain couples TRBV6-4 to TRBJ2-3, with a tentative D call TRBD2 (6 bases). The germline V and J ends were trimmed by 4 bases and 1 base, with 12 bases remaining between them. Germline CDR1 MRHNA, CDR2 SNTAGT. This CDR3 has 15 residues. Here the CDR3 DNA reads TGTGCCAGCAGTGTAGAACTAGCAGGCACAGATACGCAGTATTTT. The encoded protein is CASSVELAGTDTQYF.

The count of this clone is one. The rearrangement joins TRBV25-1 to TRBJ1-4, with no clear D. The V gene lost 5 bases and the J gene lost 8 bases, with 9 bases spanning the gap. This CDR3 spans 12 amino acids. Per germline, CDR1 MGHDK and CDR2 SYGVNS. Here the CDR3 DNA reads TGTGCCAGCAGTCCCCCCCGGGAAAAACTGTTTTTT. This sequence encodes CASSPPREKLFF.